This T cell receptor (beta chain) was retrieved from a study of human T cells and chemical hapten exposure. Regarding time point: healthy volunteer bleed at 2 weeks. Total RNA extraction was carried out from unfractionated whole blood. For the library, individual cDNA molecules each received unique molecular identifiers. As processed by the authors: Per-sample TCR counts ranged from about 20,000 to 690,600, median around 96,000. TCRdb independently ran MiXCR on the RACE reads; one entry per CDR3 protein. The V and J calls shown here were made by TCRdb, not taken from the authors' results. The sample consists of 100,000 to 150,000 distinct CDR3 sequences, about 9% of them appearing once. A few counts support this clonotype. Sequenced input: whole blood. The origin of this receptor is a male donor in good health. Some clones in this sample may be carry-over from other donors' samples.

The CDR3 reads CAIRDRTGGAEQYF. DNA of the CDR3: TGTGCCATCAGAGACCGGACAGGGGGCGCCGAGCAGTACTTC. This rearrangement joins TRBV10-3 to TRBJ2-7; 11 nucleotides match TRBD1. Looked up from germline, CDR1 is ENHRY and CDR2 is SYGVKD. The CDR3 runs to 14 residues. V was clipped by 6 bases and J by 6 bases; unmatched bases: 7.